A selection of T cell receptor beta chains follows, all from one sample in a study of OX40 agonist ivuxolimab in advanced cancers. Measured with immunoSEQ multiplex PCR; TCRdb has only the in-frame clones, and not every one. Counted here are some 64,000 clones, roughly four fifths occurring once; the ten biggest clones make up less than 0.9%. The sample here was CD4+ or CD8+ T cells sorted from blood, taken in a trial of the OX40 agonist ivuxolimab. These receptors were collected from an adult with an advanced solid tumor such as melanoma, head and neck, liver or kidney cancer. The CDR3 runs from the conserved cysteine through the conserved F or W. Fields, in order: clone size, V gene, J gene, D gene, CDR3 protein, CDR3 DNA. A D gene is named only where the DNA matches it firmly. Clone size is given for some rows only: seen once, a few or many times, or a class if the clone is expanded.

abundance: -
v_gene: TRBV6-5
j_gene: TRBJ2-3
d_gene: TRBD2
CDR3aa: CASSYPAGVPNTQYF
CDR3nt: TGTGCCAGCAGTTACCCCGCGGGGGTTCCCAATACGCAGTATTTT

abundance: -
v_gene: TRBV6-5
j_gene: TRBJ2-5
d_gene: -
CDR3aa: CASMRPGAQETQYF
CDR3nt: TGTGCCAGCATGAGGCCAGGGGCCCAAGAGACCCAGTACTTC

abundance: -
v_gene: TRBV11-2
j_gene: TRBJ2-5
d_gene: TRBD2
CDR3aa: CASSSTSGKETQYF
CDR3nt: TGTGCCAGCTCCTCGACTAGCGGGAAAGAGACCCAGTACTTC

abundance: -
v_gene: TRBV7-9
j_gene: TRBJ1-2
d_gene: -
CDR3aa: CASSPREGVDRYTF
CDR3nt: TGTGCCAGCAGCCCCCGGGAGGGAGTTGACCGCTACACCTTC

abundance: -
v_gene: TRBV18
j_gene: TRBJ2-5
d_gene: TRBD1
CDR3aa: CASRRDRGGEETQYF
CDR3nt: TGTGCCAGCCGGCGGGACAGGGGAGGGGAAGAGACCCAGTACTTC

abundance: -
v_gene: TRBV27
j_gene: TRBJ1-6
d_gene: -
CDR3aa: CASSPRFGRTREYSPLHF
CDR3nt: TGTGCCAGCAGTCCCCGATTCGGACGGACGAGAGAGTATTCACCCCTCCACTTT

abundance: once
v_gene: TRBV14
j_gene: TRBJ2-7
d_gene: -
CDR3aa: CASSQVPWGAYEQYF
CDR3nt: TGTGCCAGCAGCCAAGTCCCTTGGGGGGCCTACGAGCAGTACTTC

abundance: -
v_gene: TRBV27
j_gene: TRBJ2-1
d_gene: -
CDR3aa: CASSLQGRINEQFF
CDR3nt: TGTGCCAGCAGTTTGCAGGGGAGGATCAATGAGCAGTTCTTC

abundance: -
v_gene: TRBV7-8
j_gene: TRBJ2-1
d_gene: -
CDR3aa: CASSLRTSHEQFF
CDR3nt: TGTGCCAGCAGCTTACGGACTTCCCATGAGCAGTTCTTC

abundance: -
v_gene: TRBV9
j_gene: TRBJ1-2
d_gene: -
CDR3aa: CASNWAGAYGYTF
CDR3nt: TGTGCCAGCAATTGGGCCGGGGCCTATGGCTACACCTTC

abundance: -
v_gene: TRBV7-2
j_gene: TRBJ2-5
d_gene: TRBD2
CDR3aa: CASSGTGTIQETQYF
CDR3nt: TGTGCCAGCAGTGGAACTGGGACTATTCAAGAGACCCAGTACTTC

abundance: -
v_gene: TRBV5-1
j_gene: TRBJ2-2
d_gene: -
CDR3aa: CASSSWGAVTGELFF
CDR3nt: TGCGCCAGCAGCTCGTGGGGAGCAGTCACCGGGGAGCTGTTTTTT

abundance: -
v_gene: TRBV11-1
j_gene: TRBJ1-2
d_gene: -
CDR3aa: CASSPEAANYGYTF
CDR3nt: TGTGCCAGCAGCCCTGAGGCAGCGAACTATGGCTACACCTTC

abundance: -
v_gene: TRBV7-9
j_gene: TRBJ1-1
d_gene: -
CDR3aa: CASSPPVSKVSEAFF
CDR3nt: TGTGCCAGCAGCCCCCCGGTCAGCAAGGTCTCTGAAGCTTTCTTT

abundance: -
v_gene: TRBV19
j_gene: TRBJ2-3
d_gene: -
CDR3aa: CASGTGATADTQYF
CDR3nt: TGTGCCAGCGGCACCGGAGCTACGGCGGATACGCAGTATTTT

abundance: -
v_gene: TRBV27
j_gene: TRBJ2-2
d_gene: -
CDR3aa: CASSLAQTNTGELFF
CDR3nt: TGTGCCAGCAGTTTAGCTCAAACGAACACCGGGGAGCTGTTTTTT